A single sample gave rise to the 30 T cell receptor beta chains below, sequenced in a study of cytomegalovirus exposure and HLA in healthy donors. The PCR employed 60 Vbeta primers together with 13 Jbeta primers. Profiled with immunoSEQ multiplex PCR; TCRdb holds only in-frame clones, not every one. The data show about 130,000 clones, with 74% seen just once and 3.5% to 5% held by the top ten. The sample taken for sequencing was PBMCs. These receptors were collected from a woman aged 50 to 65 in good health and CMV-seropositive.

This clone was recorded only once. This chain joins TRBV6-5 and TRBJ1-6; a weak D match, TRBD1 (6 bases). The length of the CDR3 is 16 residues. Germline CDR1 is MNHEY and CDR2 is SVGAGI. Between the trimmed V and J ends, which lost 4 bases and 7 bases, there was a span of 17 bases. The CDR3 sequence: CASSSQGWSQNSPLHF. CDR3 sequence (DNA): TGTGCCAGCAGTTCCCAGGGGTGGTCGCAGAATTCACCCCTCCACTTT.

This chain uses TRBV2 with TRBJ2-7; 7 bases are a match to TRBD2. Per the germline V gene, CDR1 is SNHLY and CDR2 is FYNNEI. V lost 3 bases and J lost 4; bases outside the gene matches: 3. The CDR3 has 13 residues. CDR3 in amino acids: CASSERGRYEQYF. The CDR3 DNA is TGTGCCAGCAGTGAGCGGGGGAGGTACGAGCAGTACTTC.

The chain has TRBV27 and TRBJ2-2; 9 bases align to TRBD2. Germline lookup yields CDR1 MNHEY and CDR2 SMNVEV (reference sequence). Unmatched junction bases numbered 10, after V lost 10 bases and J lost 7 bases. The CDR3 runs 14 residues. CDR3 bases: TGTGCCACCAGACGGACTAGCGTGGGCGGGGAGCTGTTTTTT. The encoded protein is CATRRTSVGGELFF.

The rearrangement joins TRBV6-5 to TRBJ1-6; D is uncertain. V was trimmed by 7 bases and J by 5 bases, leaving 6 bases between them. Germline lookup yields CDR1 MNHEY and CDR2 SVGAGI. The CDR3 extends over 12 amino acids. DNA of the CDR3: TGTGCCAGCATTGACAATAATTCACCCCTCCACTTT. This encodes CASIDNNSPLHF.

V is TRBV7-6 and J is TRBJ2-3; maybe TRBD2 (6 bases). Germline V lookup: CDR1 SGHVS, CDR2 FNYEAQ. Trimming stripped 1 base from V and 0 bases from J, with 11 bases between. The CDR3 covers 16 residues. CDR3 amino acids: CASSLEGGASTDTQYF. The CDR3 coding sequence is TGTGCCAGCAGCTTAGAAGGCGGGGCAAGCACAGATACGCAGTATTTT. The variable domain in full, completed from reference TRBV7-6 and TRBJ2-3, reads GAGVSQSPRYKVTKRGQDVALRCDPISGHVSLYWYRQALGQGPEFLTYFNYEAQQDKSGLPNDRFSAERPEGSISTLTIQRTEQRDSAMYRCASSLEGGASTDTQYFGPGTRLTVL.

The rearrangement uses TRBV27 and TRBJ2-1; 10 positions agree with TRBD1. CDR1 and CDR2 from the germline V gene are MNHEY and SMNVEV (reference sequence). The CDR3 consists of 16 residues. With V trimmed by 5 bases and J by 6 bases, 10 bases remained unmatched. Here the CDR3 reads CASSPTGTGAPNEQFF. The CDR3 DNA follows: TGTGCCAGCAGTCCCACCGGGACAGGGGCGCCCAATGAGCAGTTCTTC.

The chain carries TRBV7-9 and TRBJ1-3; D remains unclear. Trimming pared 2 bases from V and 8 bases from J, leaving 13 bases between. Germline values: CDR1 SEHNR, CDR2 FQNEAQ (reference sequence). This CDR3 has 14 residues. The CDR3 loop reads CASSLTAARDTIYF. In nucleotides, the CDR3 is TGTGCCAGCAGCTTAACAGCGGCGAGGGACACCATATATTTT.

The chain links TRBV7-3 to TRBJ2-3; weak D call: TRBD1 (6 bases). This CDR3 comprises 14 residues. Trimming shortened V by 5 bases and J by 1 base, and 10 bases separated the two germline ends. CDR1 and CDR2 (germline): SGHTA, FQGTGA. The CDR3 spells CASSAQGGTDTQYF. The CDR3, as DNA: TGTGCCAGCAGCGCACAGGGAGGCACAGATACGCAGTATTTT.

The V call is TRBV7-9, the J call TRBJ2-3; D remains ambiguous. This CDR3 has 12 amino acids. Trimming pared 0 bases from V and 4 bases from J, leaving 2 bases between. Germline V CDR1 and CDR2: SEHNR, FQNEAQ (reference sequence). CDR3 in amino acids: CASSLAADTQYF. The CDR3 DNA reads as TGTGCCAGCAGCTTAGCCGCAGATACGCAGTATTTT.

In DNA form, the CDR3 reads TGTGCCAGCAGTTTATTGGCGGGGGAGACCTCATTAGCCAAAAACATTCAGTACTTC. Translated: CASSLLAGETSLAKNIQYF. This chain uses TRBV28 with TRBJ2-4; 7 bases line up with TRBD2. The length of the CDR3 is 19 residues. The trim removed 1 base at V and 0 bases at J, leaving 12 bases unmatched. CDR1 and CDR2 (germline): MDHEN, SYDVKM.

This clone was observed a single time. The chain carries TRBV29-1 and TRBJ2-3, with 12 bases lining up with TRBD2. Looked up from germline, CDR1 is SQVTM and CDR2 is ANQGSEA. V was clipped by 1 base and J by 3 bases; unmatched bases: 14. The CDR3 sequence is 19 residues long. The CDR3 sequence is CSVEGPSGGASIGTDTQYF. CDR3 sequence (DNA): TGCAGCGTTGAAGGGCCTAGCGGGGGGGCATCTATAGGGACAGATACGCAGTATTTT.

This chain uses TRBV30 with TRBJ2-7, with D possibly matching TRBD2 (6 bases). CDR1 is GTSNPN, CDR2 SVGIG, per germline (reference sequence). The V end was cut by 1 base, the J end by 8 bases, with 9 bases between. The CDR3 is 11 residues long. CDR3 sequence reads: CAWSARGQQYF. The CDR3 DNA is TGTGCCTGGAGTGCGCGGGGCCAGCAGTACTTC.

The V call is TRBV10-3, the J call TRBJ2-1; perhaps TRBD2 as D (6 bases). From germline, CDR1 is ENHRY and CDR2 SYGVKD. V was trimmed by 0 bases and J by 5 bases, leaving 11 bases between them. This CDR3 has 15 amino acids. The CDR3 protein is CAISESRDFNNEQFF. Here the CDR3 DNA reads TGTGCCATCAGTGAGTCGAGGGACTTCAACAATGAGCAGTTCTTC.

The CDR3 DNA is TGTGCCCGACTATCAAGGGTAGGTGGCTACACCTTC. Translation: CARLSRVGGYTF. This chain joins TRBV30 and TRBJ1-2, with D uncertain. In germline, CDR1 is GTSNPN, CDR2 SVGIG (reference sequence). The CDR3 loop spans 12 amino acids. The ends were cut back, 8 bases at V and 7 bases at J, with 17 bases in the middle.

The rearrangement joins TRBV19 to TRBJ1-1, with D hard to call. The CDR3 spans 13 residues. Germline V gene data show CDR1 as LNHDA and CDR2 as SQIVND (reference sequence). The V end was cut by 5 bases, the J end by 1 base, with 8 bases between. The DNA for the CDR3 is TGTGCCAGTAGTCTCCCGGGGAACACTGAAGCTTTCTTT. Translating it yields CASSLPGNTEAFF.

About this clone: The same CDR3 arises from other DNA sequences in this sample as well. This chain connects TRBV5-6 to TRBJ1-5, with D possibly matching TRBD1 (5 bases). The V gene's germline CDR1 is SGHDT and CDR2 YYEEEE. CDR3 length: 13 residues. Trimming took off 0 bases at V and 4 bases at J, with 5 bases between the two ends. CDR3 sequence reads: CASSLAGNQPQHF. CDR3 nucleotide sequence: TGTGCCAGCAGCTTGGCAGGGAATCAGCCCCAGCATTTT.

This clone was found once. The rearrangement uses TRBV6-5 and TRBJ2-7; TRBD2 matches at 12 bases. CDR3 size: 15 residues. Losses at the gene ends were 6 bases for V and 4 bases for J; bases not matched to a gene: 7. Germline lookup yields CDR1 MNHEY and CDR2 SVGAGI. This CDR3 reads CASSDGLAGKYEQYF. The CDR3 nucleotides read TGTGCCAGCAGCGACGGACTAGCGGGGAAGTACGAGCAGTACTTC.

V gene TRBV30 combines with J gene TRBJ1-6; 9 bases map to TRBD1. The J segment lost 0 bases and the V segment lost 4 bases, leaving 7 bases of the junction unmatched. The CDR3 loop spans 17 amino acids. Per germline, CDR1 GTSNPN and CDR2 SVGIG (reference sequence). The CDR3, as DNA: TGTGCCTGGACACAGGGGGCTTCCCCCTCCTATAATTCACCCCTCCACTTT. Protein sequence: CAWTQGASPSYNSPLHF. Using reference TRBV30 and TRBJ1-6 for the parts outside the CDR3, the full variable domain is SQTIHQWPATLVQPVGSPLSLECTVEGTSNPNLYWYRQAAGRGLQLLFYSVGIGQISSEVPQNLSASRPQDRQFILSSKKLLLSDSGFYLCAWTQGASPSYNSPLHFGNGTRLTVT.

The chain employs TRBV10-3 and TRBJ2-3; 9 bases fit TRBD2. Losses at the gene ends were 2 bases for V and 4 bases for J; bases not matched to a gene: 4. Germline values: CDR1 ENHRY, CDR2 SYGVKD. The CDR3 runs 15 residues. The CDR3 loop reads CAISEGGGGADTQYF. As DNA, the CDR3 is TGTGCCATCAGTGAGGGCGGGGGGGGTGCAGATACGCAGTATTTT.

This rearrangement joins TRBV2 to TRBJ2-3, with D unresolved. This CDR3 is built from 14 residues. The ends were cut back, 8 bases at V and 0 bases at J, with 12 bases in the middle. Germline values: CDR1 SNHLY, CDR2 FYNNEI. The CDR3 region is CASYSLASTDTQYF. In DNA, the CDR3 is TGTGCCAGCTACAGTTTGGCTAGCACAGATACGCAGTATTTT.

The chain employs TRBV9 and TRBJ2-5; 8 nucleotides agree with TRBD2. V gave up 0 bases and J gave up 4 bases; unmatched junction bases: 8. The CDR3 is made up of 16 amino acids. Germline CDR1 reads SGDLS; CDR2 reads YYNGEE. As DNA, the CDR3 is TGTGCCAGCAGCGTAGACGGGGGGGGCCCGCGAGAGACCCAGTACTTC. Protein product: CASSVDGGGPRETQYF.

The chain employs TRBV5-1 and TRBJ2-2, with D possibly being TRBD1 (5 bases). The CDR3 consists of 15 residues. Germline V lookup: CDR1 SGHRS, CDR2 YFSETQ. Trimming pared 4 bases from V and 6 bases from J, leaving 16 bases between. In nucleotides, the CDR3 is TGCGCCAGCAGCCCGGGTTCAGGGTGGGCCGGGGAGCTGTTTTTT. Protein sequence: CASSPGSGWAGELFF.

This clone was counted a single time. The chain carries TRBV11-2 and TRBJ2-4; D is perhaps TRBD2 (6 bases). The V end lost 0 bases, the J end lost 0 bases, and 15 bases lay between the germline ends. This CDR3 contains 18 residues. Germline V lookup: CDR1 SGHAT, CDR2 FQNNGV. The CDR3 region is CASSLDWGSGVAKNIQYF. The CDR3 DNA reads TGTGCCAGCAGCTTAGATTGGGGTAGCGGTGTAGCCAAAAACATTCAGTACTTC.

The J gene is TRBJ2-2, the V gene TRBV19, with 7 nucleotides matching TRBD1. V lost 6 bases and J lost 0; bases outside the gene matches: 7. The germline V gene encodes CDR1 LNHDA and CDR2 SQIVND (reference sequence). The CDR3 spans 16 residues. The CDR3 DNA is TGTGCCAGTAGCCGAGGGACAGTCGCGAACACCGGGGAGCTGTTTTTT. This gives the protein CASSRGTVANTGELFF.

This sequence joins TRBV7-8 and TRBJ1-5; 10 bases are shared with TRBD1. This CDR3 has 14 amino acids. The V gene end was trimmed by 6 bases and the J gene end by 3 bases; junction bases not matched to a gene: 2. Germline lookup yields CDR1 SGHVS and CDR2 FQNEAQ. This CDR3 reads CASRGQGLNQPQHF. The DNA for the CDR3 is TGTGCCAGCAGGGGACAGGGGCTCAATCAGCCCCAGCATTTT.

The chain uses TRBV5-6 and TRBJ1-2, with D unclear. V lost 4 bases to trimming and J lost 7 bases, with 20 bases between them. The CDR3 has 15 amino acids. Germline CDR1 and CDR2: SGHDT and YYEEEE. CDR3 DNA: TGTGCCAGCAGCGGGTGGTGGAGGGATGCAAGTGGCTACACCTTC. Residues: CASSGWWRDASGYTF.

The chain links TRBV28 to TRBJ1-2; maybe TRBD1 (6 bases). Trimming took off 6 bases at V and 3 bases at J, with 14 bases between the two ends. Germline lookup yields CDR1 MDHEN and CDR2 SYDVKM. The CDR3 totals 14 residues. The CDR3 protein is CASSFNREHYGYTF. CDR3 bases: TGTGCCAGCAGCTTCAACAGGGAGCACTATGGCTACACCTTC.

The rearrangement joins TRBV11-3 to TRBJ2-1, with 10 bases lining up with TRBD2. CDR3 length: 15 residues. The germline gives CDR1 SGHNT, CDR2 YENEEA. J gave up 13 bases and V 5 bases, and 14 bases lay outside the gene matches. CDR3 amino acids: CASSQRAGGSSIQFF. The CDR3 coding sequence is TGTGCCAGCAGCCAGCGAGCGGGGGGGTCTTCGATACAGTTCTTC. Variable domain in full (rest from reference TRBV11-3 and TRBJ2-1): EAGVVQSPRYKIIEKKQPVAFWCNPISGHNTLYWYLQNLGQGPELLIRYENEEAVDDSQLPKDRFSAERLKGVDSTLKIQPAELGDSAVYLCASSQRAGGSSIQFFGPGTRLTVL.

The gene calls are TRBV9 and TRBJ2-7; 10 bases agree with TRBD2. The germline V gene encodes CDR1 SGDLS and CDR2 YYNGEE. This CDR3 contains 16 residues. Trimming took 0 bases from V and 5 from J; bases not matched to a gene: 8. The CDR3 is CASSVVKRGGPDEQYF. The CDR3, as DNA: TGTGCCAGCAGCGTAGTAAAGCGGGGGGGCCCCGACGAGCAGTACTTC.

This clone was detected only a few times. The chain has TRBV28 and TRBJ2-7, with D possibly matching TRBD1 (6 bases). The CDR3 is 13 amino acids. V dropped 11 bases and J dropped 0 bases, with 14 bases sitting between them. Germline V lookup: CDR1 MDHEN, CDR2 SYDVKM. The CDR3 reads CASGAASSYEQYF. DNA for the CDR3: TGTGCCTCAGGGGCAGCCTCCTCCTACGAGCAGTACTTC. Together with reference TRBV28 and TRBJ2-7, the CDR3 gives the full variable domain: DVKVTQSSRYLVKRTGEKVFLECVQDMDHENMFWYRQDPGLGLRLIYFSYDVKMKEKGDIPEGYSVSREKKERFSLILESASTNQTSMYLCASGAASSYEQYFGPGTRLTVT.